Sequencing of this T cell receptor beta chain was carried out in a study of blood T cell repertoires in COVID-19 (dated by TCRdb to about 2020). For the wider study: Samples from collaborators originated in the United States, Italy and Spain and spanned both the acute and convalescent phases of COVID-19. The prospective study material was composed of cDNA or gDNA derived from T cells, B-cell-depleted T cells, or PBMCs. Subjects who had been exposed to COVID-19, were actively infected with it, or had recovered from it provided the deeply sampled blood TCRbeta repertoires that made up the dataset. The repertoires were made available in a free public database intended to serve as a resource for research on the immune response to SARS-CoV-2. Samples were obtained from the ongoing ImmuneRACE study (first 160 participants) and from about 1,300 subjects provided by 6 global collaborators. The sample metadata nearly always contained a de-identified subject ID, COVID-19 status, age in years and sex. Where available, HLA class I and class II types were obtained from metadata supplied by the sample provider rather than from assay-based typing. Overall results and qualifications from the work: Clinical and demographic metadata were provided uncurated, with the amount varying by source and participant.

Turning to this clone: Its binding antigen is unknown. Base qualities are not recorded, but no much larger clone differs from it by a single base.

TCRbeta CDR3 regions were amplified from genomic DNA by means of the immunoSEQ Assay, a bias-controlled multiplex PCR. In the paper's pipeline: Nucleated cell counts per sample were estimated from amplification of reference gene primers within the assay. To quantify the absolute abundance of each unique TCRbeta CDR3 rearrangement, sequence reads were collapsed and filtered. For each sample, productive Simpson clonality was calculated as the square root of Simpson's diversity index over productive rearrangements. Not all clones reach the TCRdb copy of this immuneACCESS table, which keeps in-frame sequences only. Checked studies attribute under half of the gap to unresolved V genes and leave the rest unexplained. V, J and clone size were drawn from that table, and D and trimming were deduced from the DNA. This sample holds tens of thousands of clones; roughly nine tenths were observed only once. 4% to 6% of the sample rests with the top ten.

The collaborating institutions used their own protocols to collect whole blood in K2EDTA tubes. For TCRbeta analysis, collaborators shipped samples in one of three forms: frozen whole blood, isolated PBMCs, or DNA extracted from either of those sample types. The junction carries 13 bases between V and J, which are trimmed by 2 bases and 4 bases respectively. Taken from cysteine to phenylalanine, the CDR3 has 14 residues. Of all the DNA, just the CDR3 is kept, 42 bases in frame from base 1. Per the germline V gene, SQVTM is the CDR1 and ANQGSEA is the CDR2. The chain is assembled from TRBV29-1 and TRBJ2-3, and perhaps TRBD2 as D gene, on 6 matching bases. This receptor was identified in a man in his 60s with active COVID-19. Sequenced sample: peripheral blood. In nucleotide form, the sequence is TGCAGCGTTGAATTCGGGAGTTTAGCAGATACGCAGTATTTT. The resulting protein is CSVEFGSLADTQYF.